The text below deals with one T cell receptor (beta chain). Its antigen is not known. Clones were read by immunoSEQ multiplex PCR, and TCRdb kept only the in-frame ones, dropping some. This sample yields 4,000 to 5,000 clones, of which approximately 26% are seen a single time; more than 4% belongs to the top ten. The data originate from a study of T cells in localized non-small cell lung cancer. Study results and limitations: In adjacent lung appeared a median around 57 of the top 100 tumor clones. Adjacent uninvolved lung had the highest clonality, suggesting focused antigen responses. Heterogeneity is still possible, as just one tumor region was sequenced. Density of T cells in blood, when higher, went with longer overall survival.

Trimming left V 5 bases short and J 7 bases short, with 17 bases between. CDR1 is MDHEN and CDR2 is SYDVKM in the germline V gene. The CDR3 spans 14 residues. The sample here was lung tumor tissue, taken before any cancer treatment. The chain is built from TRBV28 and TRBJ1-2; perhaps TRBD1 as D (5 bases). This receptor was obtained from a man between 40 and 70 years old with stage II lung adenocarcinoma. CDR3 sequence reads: CASSGGGSKGGYTF. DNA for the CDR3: TGTGCCAGCAGTGGGGGAGGGTCGAAAGGTGGCTACACCTTC.